The clone carrying this T cell receptor beta chain is a singleton in its sample. These data are taken from a study of blood T cell repertoires in COVID-19. Looking at the study overall: Samples representing acute and convalescent COVID-19 were sourced from the United States, Italy and Spain.

V shed 0 bases, J shed 1 base, and the junction held 3 bases outside the gene matches. CDR1 is MGHRA, CDR2 YSYEKL, per germline. This CDR3 spans 17 amino acids. TCRdb's copy holds only in-frame clones and misses some; the assay was immunoSEQ multiplex PCR. The data contain 200,000 to 300,000 clones, approximately 89% of them singletons. Sequences were obtained from peripheral blood. The receptor was isolated from a man aged 40-49 years who had recovered from COVID-19. The gene calls are TRBV4-1 and TRBJ2-3, with TRBD2 identical over 11 bases. CDR3 in amino acids: CASSQEILAGGTDTQYF. The DNA for the CDR3 is TGCGCCAGCAGCCAAGAAATACTAGCGGGGGGCACAGATACGCAGTATTTT.